This T cell receptor (beta chain) was profiled in a study of blood T cell repertoires in COVID-19 (TCRdb year 2020). Turning to the overall study: Samples from collaborators originated in the United States, Italy and Spain and spanned both the acute and convalescent phases of COVID-19. Sample metadata almost always included a de-identified subject ID, COVID-19 status, age in years and sex. HLA class I and class II types, where available, came from metadata supplied by the sample provider rather than from assay-based typing. Deeply sampled blood TCRbeta repertoires from subjects exposed to, actively infected with, or recovered from COVID-19 were included in the dataset. The prospective study material was composed of cDNA or gDNA derived from T cells, B-cell-depleted T cells, or PBMCs. The repertoires were made available in a free public database intended to serve as a resource for research on the immune response to SARS-CoV-2. Samples were obtained from the ongoing ImmuneRACE study (first 160 participants) and from 950 to 1,500 subjects provided by 6 global collaborators. General findings and caveats noted by the study authors: The amount of clinical and demographic metadata varied by source and participant and was provided uncurated.

As regards this clone: Its antigen is unknown. Within one base of it there is no much larger clone, and no base qualities were kept.

The immunoSEQ Assay, a bias-controlled multiplex PCR, was used to amplify TCRbeta CDR3 regions from genomic DNA. Turning to the authors' computational methods: The number of nucleated cells in each sample was estimated by amplification of reference gene primers within the assay. Sequence reads were collapsed and filtered to measure the absolute abundance of every unique TCRbeta CDR3 rearrangement. For each sample, productive Simpson clonality was calculated as the square root of Simpson's diversity index across productive rearrangements. The immuneACCESS repertoire file appears here via TCRdb, limited to in-frame rearrangements. These files lack a portion of the clones; in checked studies, under half of the deficit traces to unresolved V genes, and the cause of the others is not known. V, J and clone size are taken as reported in that table, and D and trimming were inferred from the DNA itself. The sample table lists some 250,000 clones, over 75% of them with a count of one. The ten largest clones capture around 0.8% of the sample.

The collaborating institutions used their own protocols to collect whole blood in K2EDTA tubes. For TCRbeta analysis, collaborators shipped samples in one of three forms: frozen whole blood, isolated PBMCs, or DNA extracted from either of those sample types. Between the V and J ends, shortened by 3 bases and 10 bases respectively, the junction contains 7 bases. The CDR3 holds 11 amino acids from the cysteine to the phenylalanine. Only the CDR3 DNA stays, 33 bases, in frame from base 1. CDR1 and CDR2 (GTSNPN, SVGIG) derive from the germline V gene (reference sequence). The sequenced material came from peripheral blood. The TCR was taken from a woman aged 25-40 years with acute or convalescent COVID-19. The rearrangement joined TRBV30 to TRBJ1-6; 5 matching bases give a weak D call of TRBD1. This receptor carries the CDR3 CAWSRESPLHF. DNA sequence: TGTGCCTGGAGCAGGGAATCACCCCTCCACTTT.